This T cell receptor beta chain derives from a study of blood T cell repertoires in COVID-19. Study at large: Collection of acute and convalescent COVID-19 samples took place in the United States, Italy and Spain. Sources were T cells, B-cell-depleted T cells, or PBMCs; the material itself was cDNA or gDNA.

Here immunoSEQ multiplex PCR was the method, and the copy in TCRdb shows in-frame clones only, minus some. This sample has 70,000 to 95,000 clones, with 85% to 90% found just once. This TCR was sampled from a woman aged 70-85 years with acute or convalescent COVID-19. The sample comprised peripheral blood.

The CDR3 DNA reads TGCAGCGGGGGCGCGGGAGGGTTAGAGACCCAGTACTTC. It is translated as CSGGAGGLETQYF. This chain uses TRBV29-1 with TRBJ2-5; 9 nucleotides match TRBD2. V lost 7 bases and J lost 4; bases outside the gene matches: 7. CDR1 and CDR2 from the germline V gene are SQVTM and ANQGSEA. The CDR3 consists of 13 residues.